These 21 T cell receptor beta chains share one sample of origin, sequenced in a study of blood T cell repertoires in COVID-19. Profiled with immunoSEQ multiplex PCR; TCRdb holds only in-frame clones, not every one. This sample has about 210,000 clones, with about 78% found just once. Sequences were obtained from peripheral blood. The receptors were sampled from a woman between 65 and 79 years old with acute or convalescent COVID-19.

The gene calls are TRBV10-3 and TRBJ1-5; 8 bases are a match to TRBD1. The germline V gene encodes CDR1 ENHRY and CDR2 SYGVKD. The junction had 7 bases not matched to a gene; V was cut back by 9 bases and J by 6 bases. The CDR3 has 13 residues. The chain's CDR3 is CAMGQALFQPQHF. CDR3 coding DNA: TGTGCCATGGGACAGGCCCTCTTTCAGCCCCAGCATTTT.

The rearrangement joins TRBV5-1 to TRBJ2-6; D is ambiguous. This CDR3 is built from 14 residues. Between the trimmed V and J ends, which lost 2 bases and 0 bases, there was a span of 3 bases. From germline, CDR1 is SGHRS and CDR2 YFSETQ. CDR3 sequence: CASSFLSGANVLTF. The CDR3 region has the DNA TGCGCCAGCAGCTTCCTCTCTGGGGCCAACGTCCTGACTTTC. Together with reference TRBV5-1 and TRBJ2-6, the CDR3 gives the full variable domain: KAGVTQTPRYLIKTRGQQVTLSCSPISGHRSVSWYQQTPGQGLQFLFEYFSETQRNKGNFPGRFSGRQFSNSRSEMNVSTLELGDSALYLCASSFLSGANVLTFGAGSRLTVL.

This clone occurred once. The chain couples TRBV7-2 to TRBJ2-5, with TRBD2 identical over 10 bases. Unmatched junction bases numbered 1, after V lost 3 bases and J lost 3 bases. Germline assignment: CDR1 SGHTA and CDR2 FQGNSA. This CDR3 has 14 residues. This CDR3 reads CASSFTSGEETQYF. The CDR3 nucleotides are TGTGCCAGCAGCTTCACTAGCGGGGAAGAGACCCAGTACTTC.

There are a few counts of this clone. This rearrangement joins TRBV7-2 to TRBJ1-5; maybe TRBD1 (6 bases). CDR1 is SGHTA and CDR2 is FQGNSA in the germline V gene. The CDR3 covers 14 residues. The germline V and J ends were trimmed by 4 bases and 2 bases, with 9 bases remaining between them. The CDR3 loop is CASSWGPRNQPQHF. As DNA, the CDR3 is TGTGCCAGCAGCTGGGGGCCCCGCAATCAGCCCCAGCATTTT.

This clone was seen more than once but under ten times. The CDR3 region has the DNA TGTGCCAGCTCACGTACAAAGGGGGGGCAGACTGAAAAACTGTTTTTT. Protein sequence: CASSRTKGGQTEKLFF. The chain links TRBV18 to TRBJ1-4; perhaps TRBD1 as D (6 bases). This CDR3 has 16 residues. Germline lookup yields CDR1 KGHSH and CDR2 LQKENI. V lost 4 bases to trimming and J lost 7 bases, with 19 bases between them. The full variable domain, in which reference TRBV18 and TRBJ1-4 provide the parts outside the CDR3, is NAGVMQNPRHLVRRRGQEARLRCSPMKGHSHVYWYRQLPEEGLKFMVYLQKENIIDESGMPKERFSAEFPKEGPSILRIQQVVRGDSAAYFCASSRTKGGQTEKLFFGSGTQLSVL.

V usage is TRBV6-1 and J usage is TRBJ2-7; 9 nucleotides agree with TRBD1. The ends lost 2 bases at V and 4 bases at J; junction bases unmatched: 6. The CDR3 runs 15 residues. Germline V gives CDR1 MNHNS, CDR2 SASEGT. Written as DNA, the CDR3 is TGTGCCAGCAGTGAACAGGACAGGGGCCCTTACGAGCAGTACTTC. It translates to CASSEQDRGPYEQYF.

The chain employs TRBV18 and TRBJ1-5; D gene uncertain. The CDR3 extends over 13 amino acids. Per germline, CDR1 KGHSH and CDR2 LQKENI. Trimming pared 5 bases from V and 4 bases from J, leaving 9 bases between. The CDR3: CASSSGVNQPQHF. DNA for the CDR3: TGTGCCAGCTCATCCGGGGTAAATCAGCCCCAGCATTTT.

This clone has just a few counts. The chain uses TRBV6-2 or TRBV6-3 and TRBJ2-2; D unresolved. Germline CDR1 MNHEY, CDR2 SVGEGT. This CDR3 contains 12 residues. With 6 bases removed from V and 6 bases from J, the gap between germline ends came to 8 bases. CDR3 nucleotides: TGTGCCAGCAGCGCCCCGGCCGGGGAGCTGTTTTTT. Translating gives CASSAPAGELFF.

The J gene is TRBJ2-7, the V gene TRBV7-4; 9 bases fit TRBD2. V shed 4 bases, J shed 4 bases, and the junction held 5 bases outside the gene matches. Germline-derived CDR1 and CDR2 are SGHVT and SQSDAQ. There are 14 residues in the CDR3. In nucleotides, the CDR3 is TGTGCCAGCAGCTATCGACTAGCGGAATACGAGCAGTACTTC. It codes for CASSYRLAEYEQYF.

This clone showed up just a few times. V gene TRBV6-5 combines with J gene TRBJ1-5; no clear D gene. CDR3 size: 13 residues. The V end lost 6 bases, the J end lost 6 bases, and 12 bases lay between the germline ends. Germline CDR1 MNHEY, CDR2 SVGAGI. The DNA of the CDR3 is TGTGCCAGCAGGGGGATGGGAGGTCAGCCCCAGCATTTT. Translation: CASRGMGGQPQHF.

This rearrangement joins TRBV5-1 to TRBJ2-1; TRBD2 matches 8 bases. Trimming removed 0 bases from V and 7 bases from J; junction bases left unmatched: 9. The CDR3 is 16 amino acids. Germline CDR1 reads SGHRS; CDR2 reads YFSETQ. DNA of the CDR3: TGCGCCAGCAGCTTGGCCAGGGGACTAGGTTTTAATGAGCAGTTCTTC. This gives the protein CASSLARGLGFNEQFF.

The CDR3 DNA reads as TGTGCCAGCAGTTCAGACTATGGCTACACCTTC. Its translation is CASSSDYGYTF. V usage is TRBV5-6 and J usage is TRBJ1-2; D not certain. V was pared by 5 bases and J by 3 bases, with 5 bases between. Germline CDR1 SGHDT, CDR2 YYEEEE. This CDR3 is 11 amino acids long.

V usage is TRBV6-2 or TRBV6-3 and J usage is TRBJ1-1; tentatively, D is TRBD1 (6 bases). V was shortened by 4 bases and J by 0 bases, with 12 bases between the two germline ends. CDR3 length equals 15 residues. Germline CDR1 MNHEY, CDR2 SVGEGT. CDR3 region: CASSSGQIMNTEAFF. CDR3 nucleotide sequence: TGTGCCAGCAGTTCCGGACAGATCATGAACACTGAAGCTTTCTTT.

This chain joins TRBV6-5 and TRBJ1-2; 10 bases align to TRBD1. J gave up 5 bases and V 6 bases, and 3 bases lay outside the gene matches. The CDR3 runs 13 residues. Germline V lookup: CDR1 MNHEY, CDR2 SVGAGI. CDR3 protein: CASRPGQGYGYTF. DNA of the CDR3: TGTGCCAGCAGGCCGGGACAGGGGTATGGCTACACCTTC.

The chain carries TRBV6-5 and TRBJ2-2; D gene unclear. Trimming stripped 3 bases from V and 4 bases from J, with 15 bases between. CDR1 and CDR2 (germline): MNHEY, SVGAGI. This CDR3 contains 16 residues. DNA for the CDR3: TGTGCCAGCAGTTATGGTGGGTCCTGGAGCACCGGGGAGCTGTTTTTT. This encodes CASSYGGSWSTGELFF.

This chain joins TRBV6-1 and TRBJ2-3; possible D gene TRBD1, 5 bases. Deletions cut 3 bases from V and 1 base from J, with 11 bases between. CDR3 length: 15 residues. The germline CDR1 and CDR2 sequences are MNHNS and SASEGT. CDR3 sequence: CASSDTETGTDTQYF. In nucleotides, the CDR3 is TGTGCCAGCAGTGATACAGAGACAGGCACAGATACGCAGTATTTT.

This clone was recorded only once. This sequence joins TRBV6-2 or TRBV6-3 and TRBJ2-7; D not resolved. The V end was cut by 2 bases, the J end by 4 bases, with 21 bases between. This CDR3 region has 17 residues. Looked up from germline, CDR1 is MNHEY and CDR2 is SVGEGT. In DNA, the CDR3 is TGTGCCAGCAGTTACCCCTCTCTCGGCCCCAGGTCGTACGAGCAGTACTTC. Amino acids: CASSYPSLGPRSYEQYF.

The chain combines TRBV5-1 with TRBJ1-4, with D tentatively TRBD1 (6 bases). CDR1 SGHRS and CDR2 YFSETQ come from the germline V gene. With 0 bases removed from V and 6 bases from J, the gap between germline ends came to 12 bases. The CDR3 runs 15 residues. CDR3 in amino acids: CASSLGGRVDEKLFF. DNA of the CDR3: TGCGCCAGCAGCTTGGGGGGGCGCGTTGATGAAAAACTGTTTTTT.

The gene calls are TRBV3-1 (or the pseudogene TRBV3-2) and TRBJ2-2, with 7 bases lining up with TRBD1. J was trimmed by 6 bases and V by 0 bases; bases with no gene match: 4. The CDR3 spans 15 residues. Germline V CDR1 and CDR2: LGHDT, YNNKEL (reference sequence). CDR3 bases: TGTGCCAGCAGCCAAGACTCGAGGGGGCCCGGGGAGCTGTTTTTT. Protein sequence: CASSQDSRGPGELFF.

The V gene is TRBV19, the J gene TRBJ2-5; no firm D call. Trimming stripped 4 bases from V and 2 bases from J, with 8 bases between. Germline V gene data show CDR1 as LNHDA and CDR2 as SQIVND (reference sequence). The CDR3 covers 13 residues. The CDR3 DNA is TGTGCCAGTAGTAATCAGTATCAAGAGACCCAGTACTTC. The encoded protein is CASSNQYQETQYF.

The chain employs TRBV14 and TRBJ2-7; 8 bases agree with TRBD1. Germline-derived CDR1 and CDR2 are SGHDN and FVKESK. V lost 5 bases and J lost 2; bases outside the gene matches: 5. This CDR3 region has 14 residues. For the CDR3, the DNA is TGTGCCAGCAGCGGTCAGGGGGCTACCTACGAGCAGTACTTC. Translating gives CASSGQGATYEQYF.